This T cell receptor (beta chain) was recorded in a study of cytomegalovirus exposure and HLA in healthy donors. The PCR made use of 60 Vbeta and 13 Jbeta primers. The data were produced by immunoSEQ multiplex PCR, yet TCRdb's version contains in-frame clones alone and is incomplete. The table has some 160,000 clones, about 80% seen once. This clone was seen a few times. Its antigen remains unidentified. Trimming cost V 4 bases and J 10 bases; bases outside gene matches: 14. CDR3 length: 15 residues. The germline V gene encodes CDR1 SGHDT and CDR2 YYEEEE. Notes on the study in general: Donors were assumed by presence/absence analyses to have roughly uniform sequencing depth. The study recorded 150 to 200 TCR beta chains that were cytomegalovirus-associated. The majority of TCR sequences were rare, yet some public TCRs appeared in many donors.

Sequencing input: PBMCs. This TCR came from a woman in her thirties in good health and CMV-seronegative. The rearrangement links TRBV5-6 to TRBJ2-1, with TRBD1 identical over 7 bases. Here the CDR3 reads CASSLLLDRELEQFF. The CDR3 DNA sequence: TGTGCCAGCAGCCTCCTCCTAGACAGGGAATTGGAGCAGTTCTTC.